The 3 T cell receptor beta chains below were found in one sample sequenced in a study of shared clonotypes between healthy human individuals. Sequencing used immunoSEQ multiplex PCR; TCRdb keeps in-frame clones, though not all of them. The sample contains around 2,100,000 clones, roughly 94% of which appear only once. Positively selected for CCR7, the CD45RO-negative cells used as naive CD8 cells excluded terminally differentiated effector memory CD45RA+ cells. The sequencing sample was made of naive CD8+ T cells sorted from blood. All receptors derive from a young man in good health.

The chain links TRBV27 to TRBJ1-5; possible D gene TRBD1, 5 bases. Trimming took off 6 bases at V and 4 bases at J, with 16 bases between the two ends. This CDR3 is built from 15 residues. Germline CDR1 and CDR2: MNHEY and SMNVEV (reference sequence). CDR3 sequence reads: CASRPRGVSNQPQHF. The CDR3 region has the DNA TGTGCCAGCAGGCCACGGGGGGTTTCAAATCAGCCCCAGCATTTT.

The V and J genes are TRBV6-6 and TRBJ2-7; tentatively, D is TRBD2 (6 bases). In germline, CDR1 is MNHNY, CDR2 SVGAGI (reference sequence). This CDR3 has 13 residues. V lost 0 bases and J lost 7, with 10 bases in between. CDR3: CASSYSGGVEQYF. The CDR3 region has the DNA TGTGCCAGCAGTTACTCGGGGGGAGTAGAGCAGTACTTC.

V gene TRBV29-1 combines with J gene TRBJ1-1, with D uncertain. This CDR3 spans 12 amino acids. V was trimmed by 4 bases and J by 1 base, leaving 7 bases between them. The germline V gene has CDR1 SQVTM and CDR2 ANQGSEA. As DNA, the CDR3 is TGCAGCGTTGCGGGAGGGAACACTGAAGCTTTCTTT. It specifies CSVAGGNTEAFF.